This T cell receptor (beta chain) was found in a study of cytomegalovirus exposure and HLA in healthy donors. A word on this clone: What it recognizes is unknown.

Study-level findings and limits: Immune exposure information comprised only CMV serostatus.

Trimming stripped 1 base from V and 0 bases from J, with 8 bases between. The CDR3 is 15 amino acids. Looked up from germline, CDR1 is KGHSH and CDR2 is LQKENI. The PCR ran on 60 Vbeta and 13 Jbeta primers. Assay: immunoSEQ multiplex PCR; the TCRdb copy retains only in-frame clones and omits some. The sample yields under 200,000 clones, roughly 73% seen once. The sample taken for sequencing was PBMCs. The rearrangement links TRBV18 to TRBJ2-3; D is perhaps TRBD1 (5 bases). This clonotype was sampled from a male donor in good health and CMV-seronegative. The CDR3 reads CASSPQSGSTDTQYF. The CDR3 DNA is TGTGCCAGCTCACCACAATCAGGGAGCACAGATACGCAGTATTTT.